Listed here are 21 T cell receptor beta chains from one sample, sequenced in a study of Graves' ophthalmopathy and Graves' hyperthyroidism. Amplified TCR beta CDR3 regions were obtained using RNA transcripts as template. An initial RT-PCR round employing HTBI primers preceded a second-round multiplex PCR. TCRdb used MiXCR to reprocess the multiplex PCR reads, holding one entry per CDR3 protein. The sample shows 200,000 to 250,000 distinct CDR3 sequences, 45% of them seen only once. Sample: peripheral blood. These receptors came from an adult man with Graves' ophthalmopathy.

The chain joins TRBV7-3 to TRBJ1-1, with D possibly TRBD1 on 6 matching bases. CDR3 size: 15 residues. CDR1 and CDR2 (germline): SGHTA, FQGTGA. Trimming stripped 1 base from V and 2 bases from J, with 11 bases between. CDR3 sequence (DNA): TGTGCCAGCAGCTTAAGGGCAGGGGATAACACTGAAGCTTTCTTT. Its protein is CASSLRAGDNTEAFF.

This clonotype was detected ten times or more. The chain carries TRBV29-1 and TRBJ1-2; TRBD1 agrees at 7 bases. The germline CDR1 and CDR2 sequences are SQVTM and ANQGSEA. V lost 3 bases, J lost 8 bases, and 3 bases stayed unmatched. This CDR3 is 11 amino acids long. The CDR3 nucleotides are TGCAGCGTTGACAGGGGGGAAGGCTACACCTTC. Translation gives CSVDRGEGYTF.

This clonotype was seen only a few times. This sequence joins TRBV29-1 and TRBJ1-2; D unresolved. V lost 6 bases and J 5 bases, leaving 13 bases between the germline ends. Germline assignment: CDR1 SQVTM and CDR2 ANQGSEA. The length of the CDR3 is 12 residues. CDR3 sequence (DNA): TGCAGCGTAGAGGACGGCTCGTATGGCTACACCTTC. This encodes CSVEDGSYGYTF. Full variable domain (remainder filled in from reference TRBV29-1 and TRBJ1-2): SAVISQKPSRDICQRGTSLTIQCQVDSQVTMMFWYRQQPGQSLTLIATANQGSEATYESGFVIDKFPISRPNLTFSTLTVSNMSPEDSSIYLCSVEDGSYGYTFGSGTRLTVV.

The CDR3 sequence: CAISESKQYF. CDR3 sequence (DNA): TGTGCCATCAGTGAGTCGAAGCAGTACTTC. The genes are TRBV10-3 and TRBJ2-7, with D unresolved. Between the trimmed V and J ends, which lost 0 bases and 8 bases, there was a span of 2 bases. Germline loops: CDR1 ENHRY, CDR2 SYGVKD. CDR3 length: 10 amino acids.

The gene calls are TRBV6-1 and TRBJ2-7, with D possibly TRBD2 on 6 matching bases. The germline V gene encodes CDR1 MNHNS and CDR2 SASEGT. V lost 4 bases and J lost 0, with 10 bases in between. CDR3 length: 14 amino acids. DNA of the CDR3: TGTGCCAGCAGTGTGACGGGACTCTCCTACGAGCAGTACTTC. Its translation: CASSVTGLSYEQYF.

This clonotype showed up just once. J is TRBJ1-4 and V is TRBV19; a weak D match, TRBD1 (6 bases). Germline assignment: CDR1 LNHDA and CDR2 SQIVND (reference sequence). Trimming stripped 2 bases from V and 4 bases from J, with 8 bases between. The CDR3 spans 14 residues. The CDR3 protein is CASSIQGFNEKLFF. Here the CDR3 DNA reads TGTGCCAGTAGTATACAGGGGTTTAATGAAAAACTGTTTTTT. Based on the CDR3 plus reference TRBV19 and TRBJ1-4, the full variable domain is DGGITQSPKYLFRKEGQNVTLSCEQNLNHDAMYWYRQDPGQGLRLIYYSQIVNDFQKGDIAEGYSVSREKKESFPLTVTSAQKNPTAFYLCASSIQGFNEKLFFGSGTQLSVL.

About this clonotype: One end of the junction is discordant with germline, which a read error may explain. The V and J genes are TRBV5-1 and TRBJ1-2, with a possible D match to TRBD1 (5 bases). CDR1 is SGHRS, CDR2 YFSETQ, per germline. CDR3 length equals 16 residues. CDR3 region: CASSQVQGLQSAGYTF. For the CDR3, the DNA is TGTGCCAGCAGCCAAGTCCAGGGACTGCAATCAGCCGGCTACACCTTC.

In its sample, this clonotype was seen a few times. The chain joins TRBV9 to TRBJ1-6, with a possible D match to TRBD1 (5 bases). V lost 4 bases, J lost 9 bases, and 14 bases lay in between. The germline CDR1 and CDR2 sequences are SGDLS and YYNGEE. CDR3 length: 14 amino acids. CDR3 sequence: CASSSRRGSSPLHF. CDR3 DNA: TGTGCCAGCAGCTCCCGAAGGGGATCTTCACCCCTCCACTTT. The full variable domain, with the rest looked up from reference TRBV9 and TRBJ1-6, is DSGVTQTPKHLITATGQRVTLRCSPRSGDLSVYWYQQSLDQGLQFLIQYYNGEERAKGNILERFSAQQFPDLHSELNLSSLELGDSALYFCASSSRRGSSPLHFGNGTRLTVT.

This chain connects TRBV7-2 to TRBJ2-5; 11 positions match TRBD1. Per germline, CDR1 SGHTA and CDR2 FQGNSA. The CDR3 covers 15 residues. V shed 5 bases, J shed 5 bases, and the junction held 7 bases outside the gene matches. CDR3 DNA sequence: TGTGCCAGCAGCGTAGAGGGACAGGGGGGGGAGACCCAGTACTTC. It encodes CASSVEGQGGETQYF.

This clonotype was seen ten or more times. The genes are TRBV7-2 and TRBJ2-6; 8 bases fit TRBD2. Germline assignment: CDR1 SGHTA and CDR2 FQGNSA. The length of the CDR3 is 17 residues. V shed 5 bases and J 2 bases; nucleotides not matched to a gene: 8. The CDR3 nucleotides are TGTGCCAGCAGCCCGTCGGGGGGGGGTCCTGGGGCCAACGTCCTGACTTTC. It translates to CASSPSGGGPGANVLTF.

The rearrangement uses TRBV28 and TRBJ2-7, with 8 positions matching TRBD1. The CDR3 consists of 12 residues. The germline V gene has CDR1 MDHEN and CDR2 SYDVKM. V lost 8 bases, J lost 6 bases, and 6 bases stayed unmatched. CDR3 loop: CASGQGSLEQYF. DNA of the CDR3: TGTGCCAGCGGACAGGGATCTCTCGAGCAGTACTTC.

This clonotype was seen a handful of times. This sequence joins TRBV9 and TRBJ1-5, with TRBD1 matching 8 bases. From germline, CDR1 is SGDLS and CDR2 YYNGEE. CDR3 length: 14 amino acids. V lost 3 bases to trimming and J lost 6 bases; unmatched junction nucleotides: 5. The CDR3 sequence: CASSGQGRSQPQHF. In DNA, the CDR3 is TGTGCCAGCAGCGGACAGGGGAGGAGTCAGCCCCAGCATTTT.

The chain employs TRBV7-9 and TRBJ1-1; D is unclear. V lost 4 bases and J 2 bases, leaving 11 bases between the germline ends. The germline V gene has CDR1 SEHNR and CDR2 FQNEAQ (reference sequence). CDR3 length: 14 amino acids. The CDR3 sequence: CASSSQHSNTEAFF. In DNA, the CDR3 is TGTGCCAGCAGCTCCCAACACAGTAACACTGAAGCTTTCTTT.

The rearrangement joins TRBV7-9 to TRBJ1-2; D possibly corresponds to TRBD1 (5 bases). The CDR3 is made up of 17 amino acids. Per the germline V gene, CDR1 is SEHNR and CDR2 is FQNEAQ (reference sequence). Trimming shortened V by 5 bases and J by 0 bases, and 19 bases separated the two germline ends. The CDR3 spells CASSGTSPGGTNYGYTF. The CDR3 DNA follows: TGTGCCAGCAGCGGGACTTCCCCCGGGGGTACTAACTATGGCTACACCTTC.

The table lists this clonotype with many counts. The chain couples TRBV7-6 to TRBJ2-5; 9 bases line up with TRBD1. The V gene end was trimmed by 5 bases and the J gene end by 5 bases; junction bases not matched to a gene: 12. The CDR3 runs to 16 residues. Germline lookup yields CDR1 SGHVS and CDR2 FNYEAQ. The CDR3 nucleotides read TGTGCCAGCAGCCCACGGGACAGGGTACAGTTGGAGACCCAGTACTTC. Translated: CASSPRDRVQLETQYF.

Many counts were recorded for this clonotype. The chain joins TRBV12-3 or TRBV12-4 to TRBJ1-1, with a weak D call TRBD1 (6 bases). There are 13 residues in the CDR3. V gave up 6 bases and J gave up 5 bases, with 13 bases separating them. Here the CDR3 DNA reads TGTGCCAGCAGGTGGGGGGGCCATACTGAAGCTTTCTTT. Translation: CASRWGGHTEAFF.

This clonotype came up a few times. This CDR3 reads CAIRNSGGDQPQHF. The CDR3 nucleotides are TGTGCCATCAGGAACAGCGGGGGAGATCAGCCCCAGCATTTT. The chain has TRBV10-3 and TRBJ1-5; D might be TRBD1 (5 bases). The V and J ends lost 6 bases and 5 bases respectively, with 14 bases between them. The CDR3 is made up of 14 amino acids. Germline CDR1 is ENHRY and CDR2 is SYGVKD.

V gene TRBV12-3 or TRBV12-4 combines with J gene TRBJ2-7; D is possibly TRBD2 (6 bases). The CDR3 consists of 15 residues. V lost 2 bases, J lost 3 bases, and 14 bases lay in between. The CDR3 sequence is CASSLRPGDFYEQYF. Here the CDR3 DNA reads TGTGCCAGCAGTTTACGGCCGGGAGATTTCTACGAGCAGTACTTC.

The chain uses TRBV6-5 and TRBJ2-2; D not resolved. This CDR3 contains 13 residues. The germline V gene encodes CDR1 MNHEY and CDR2 SVGAGI. V lost 5 bases, J lost 6 bases, and 10 bases lay in between. The CDR3 DNA is TGTGCCAGCAGTGATAGGGTCTCCGGGGAGCTGTTTTTT. As protein: CASSDRVSGELFF.

The V call is TRBV14, the J call TRBJ1-5; TRBD1 agrees at 7 bases. This CDR3 contains 16 residues. The germline V gene encodes CDR1 SGHDN and CDR2 FVKESK. With V trimmed by 4 bases and J by 0 bases, 6 bases remained unmatched. The CDR3, as DNA: TGTGCCAGCAGCCCGGGACAGAGAATTAGCAATCAGCCCCAGCATTTT. Translating gives CASSPGQRISNQPQHF.

This clonotype appeared a few times. At one end the junction does not follow the germline gene, possibly because of a read error. This chain joins TRBV13 and TRBJ2-7, with 8 nucleotides matching TRBD2. Germline V CDR1 and CDR2: PRHDT, FYEKMQ (reference sequence). CDR3 size: 15 residues. The CDR3 loop reads CASSLGGRFTYEQYF. As DNA, the CDR3 is TGTGCCAGTAGCTTAGGCGGGAGGTTTACCTACGAGCAGTACTTC. Variable domain in full (rest from reference TRBV13 and TRBJ2-7): AAGVIQSPRHLIKEKRETATLKCYPIPRHDTVYWYQQGPGQDPQFLISFYEKMQSDKGSIPDRFSAQQFSDYHSELNMSSLELGDSALYFCASSLGGRFTYEQYFGPGTRLTVT.